These 25 T cell receptor beta chains were all obtained from the same sample, sequenced in a study of CD8 T cells in ankylosing spondylitis. TCRdb ran MiXCR on the 5' RACE reads and lists one entry per CDR3 protein. The table has around 160,000 distinct CDR3 sequences, roughly 11% seen once. What was sequenced was blood, either unsorted or a sorted T cell fraction (not recorded which). These receptors were taken from a male donor with ankylosing spondylitis or in good health (not recorded which).

This clonotype was counted ten times or more. V gene TRBV29-1 combines with J gene TRBJ1-1, with D perhaps matching TRBD1 (5 bases). The CDR3 has 13 residues. The V gene lost 1 base and the J gene lost 1 base, with 7 bases spanning the gap. Germline loops: CDR1 SQVTM, CDR2 ANQGSEA. CDR3 DNA sequence: TGCAGCGTTGAAGGGGGGGAGAACACTGAAGCTTTCTTT. Encoded protein: CSVEGGENTEAFF.

The rearrangement joins TRBV29-1 to TRBJ2-3; D remains unclear. Germline V CDR1 and CDR2: SQVTM, ANQGSEA. This CDR3 is built from 13 residues. The ends were cut back, 5 bases at V and 0 bases at J, with 9 bases in the middle. CDR3 residues: CSVQGPSTDTQYF. CDR3 DNA: TGCAGCGTTCAAGGTCCTAGCACAGATACGCAGTATTTT.

This clonotype occurred many times. The chain is built from TRBV5-1 and TRBJ1-6; TRBD1 matches at 8 bases. J lost 5 bases, V lost 0 bases, and 1 base had no gene match. This CDR3 contains 15 residues. The V gene's germline CDR1 is SGHRS and CDR2 YFSETQ. The CDR3 DNA reads TGCGCCAGCAGCTTGGGACAGGGGAATAATTCACCCCTCCACTTT. This codes for CASSLGQGNNSPLHF.

This clonotype appeared many times. The chain couples TRBV5-1 to TRBJ2-6; TRBD1 matches at 10 bases. This CDR3 region has 17 residues. The trim removed 4 bases at V and 0 bases at J, leaving 4 bases unmatched. Germline CDR1 reads SGHRS; CDR2 reads YFSETQ. This chain's CDR3 is CASSHGTGASGANVLTF. CDR3 sequence (DNA): TGCGCCAGCAGCCACGGGACAGGGGCCTCTGGGGCCAACGTCCTGACTTTC.

At least ten counts were recorded for this clonotype. The chain couples TRBV2 to TRBJ2-3, with 12 bases identical to TRBD2. Germline trimming cut 8 bases from V and 4 bases from J; bases unmatched to any gene: 7. Germline V gene sequence: CDR1 SNHLY, CDR2 FYNNEI. The CDR3 consists of 15 residues. This CDR3 is CASRQTSGSADTQYF. In DNA form, the CDR3 reads TGTGCCAGCCGACAGACTAGCGGGAGCGCAGATACGCAGTATTTT. The variable domain in full, with the rest retrieved from reference TRBV2 and TRBJ2-3, is EPEVTQTPSHQVTQMGQEVILRCVPISNHLYFYWYRQILGQKVEFLVSFYNNEISEKSEIFDDQFSVERPDGSNFTLKIRSTKLEDSAMYFCASRQTSGSADTQYFGPGTRLTVL.

The genes are TRBV3-1 and TRBJ2-1; no firm D call. V lost 1 base and J 8 bases, leaving 15 bases between the germline ends. Germline CDR1 reads LGHDT; CDR2 reads YNNKEL (reference sequence). The CDR3 is made up of 15 amino acids. CDR3 in amino acids: CASSQVGWAEDEQFF. CDR3 DNA: TGTGCCAGCAGCCAAGTAGGATGGGCTGAGGATGAGCAGTTCTTC.

This clonotype appeared many times. The chain uses TRBV9 and TRBJ1-4; 8 bases line up with TRBD1. In germline, CDR1 is SGDLS, CDR2 YYNGEE. Losses at the gene ends were 4 bases for V and 5 bases for J; bases not matched to a gene: 1. CDR3 size: 13 residues. The CDR3, as DNA: TGTGCCAGCAGCCCAGGGGGCAATGAAAAACTGTTTTTT. Its protein product is CASSPGGNEKLFF. The full variable domain, completed using reference TRBV9 and TRBJ1-4, is DSGVTQTPKHLITATGQRVTLRCSPRSGDLSVYWYQQSLDQGLQFLIQYYNGEERAKGNILERFSAQQFPDLHSELNLSSLELGDSALYFCASSPGGNEKLFFGSGTQLSVL.

This clonotype was counted many times. The CDR3: CASVGGGALWEQYF. In nucleotides, the CDR3 is TGTGCCAGCGTTGGCGGGGGCGCATTATGGGAGCAGTACTTC. The V call is TRBV7-8, the J call TRBJ2-7; D might be TRBD2 (7 bases). This CDR3 spans 14 amino acids. V lost 8 bases, J lost 7 bases, and 21 bases lay in between. The germline V gene has CDR1 SGHVS and CDR2 FQNEAQ.

In its sample, this clonotype was seen many times. The chain uses TRBV27 and TRBJ1-1; no reliable D call. The CDR3 is 18 residues long. Germline lookup yields CDR1 MNHEY and CDR2 SMNVEV (reference sequence). V shed 2 bases and J shed 1 base, with 20 bases lying between them. The CDR3 is CASSLNLYTVRGNTEAFF. CDR3 coding DNA: TGTGCCAGCAGTTTAAACCTCTACACCGTACGAGGGAACACTGAAGCTTTCTTT.

Remarks on this clonotype: At one end, the junction sequence differs from germline, possibly due to a read error. For the CDR3, the DNA is TGTGCCAGCAGTGAGTCAACAGGGGCGCCATCCCTTTTC. It yields the protein CASSESTGAPSLF. The chain combines TRBV6-1 with TRBJ2-7; the match to TRBD1 covers 7 bases. CDR1 and CDR2 (germline): MNHNS, SASEGT. The CDR3 spans 13 residues.

There are many counts of this clonotype. This chain connects TRBV20-1 to TRBJ2-2; no clear D. CDR1 and CDR2 from the germline V gene are DFQATT and SNEGSKA (reference sequence). The CDR3 sequence is 13 residues long. Trimming took 1 base from V and 4 from J, leaving 7 bases between them. For the CDR3, the DNA is TGCAGTGCTAGAGTACCAGGCACCGGGGAGCTGTTTTTT. Amino acids: CSARVPGTGELFF.

This clonotype occurred many times. The CDR3 sequence: CASSSGGNQPQHF. CDR3 sequence (DNA): TGTGCCAGCAGTTCCGGTGGCAATCAGCCCCAGCATTTT. This sequence joins TRBV12-3 or TRBV12-4 and TRBJ1-5, with D unresolved. This CDR3 contains 13 residues. The ends were cut back, 4 bases at V and 2 bases at J, with 6 bases in the middle.

V is TRBV27 and J is TRBJ1-5; no clear D gene. Germline CDR1 is MNHEY and CDR2 is SMNVEV (reference sequence). Trimming stripped 6 bases from V and 1 base from J, with 4 bases between. The length of the CDR3 is 12 residues. DNA of the CDR3: TGTGCCAGCAGCGCCAGCAATCAGCCCCAGCATTTT. Translating gives CASSASNQPQHF.

The V gene is TRBV7-9, the J gene TRBJ2-3; D gene uncertain. The V gene's germline CDR1 is SEHNR and CDR2 FQNEAQ (reference sequence). The CDR3 runs 15 residues. V lost 5 bases, J lost 4 bases, and 16 bases lay in between. The CDR3 spells CASSPGSGLSDTQYF. The CDR3, as DNA: TGTGCCAGCAGCCCCGGGTCCGGGCTGTCAGATACGCAGTATTTT.

The V gene is TRBV29-1, the J gene TRBJ1-2, with D perhaps matching TRBD1 (6 bases). Germline V gene data show CDR1 as SQVTM and CDR2 as ANQGSEA. This CDR3 has 13 amino acids. Trimming took 6 bases from V and 6 from J, leaving 17 bases between them. CDR3 in amino acids: CSVHVYRVDGYTF. The CDR3 DNA reads as TGCAGCGTCCACGTCTACAGGGTCGATGGCTACACCTTC.

This clonotype was counted ten times or more. This rearrangement joins TRBV28 to TRBJ2-4; D gene uncertain. Between the trimmed V and J ends, which lost 3 bases and 0 bases, there was a span of 12 bases. This CDR3 has 16 amino acids. CDR1 and CDR2 from the germline V gene are MDHEN and SYDVKM. CDR3 DNA sequence: TGTGCCAGCAGTTTTAGGGTCAGAGTAGCCAAAAACATTCAGTACTTC. As protein: CASSFRVRVAKNIQYF.

As to this clonotype: Being one base from a much bigger clone, this may be a read error. The chain links TRBV10-1 to TRBJ2-3; TRBD1 is a possible D gene (5 bases). The CDR3 length is 15 residues. The germline V gene has CDR1 WNHNN and CDR2 SYGVQD (reference sequence). Trimming removed 3 bases from V and 2 bases from J, with 12 bases in between. The CDR3 bases are TGCGCCAGCAGTGACCAGACAGACCCCACAGATACGCAGTATTTT. The encoded protein is CASSDQTDPTDTQYF.

As regards this clonotype: Being one base from a much bigger clone, this may be a read error. The chain uses TRBV6-5 and TRBJ2-7, with TRBD1 identical over 8 bases. V gave up 0 bases and J gave up 9 bases; unmatched junction bases: 22. The CDR3 has 19 amino acids. Germline values: CDR1 MNHEY, CDR2 SVGAGI. For the CDR3, the DNA is TGTGCCAGCAGTTACTCGAAGGGACACGCACGGACAGGGTTAGCCGCGCAGTACTTC. Translating it yields CASSYSKGHARTGLAAQYF.

This clonotype turned up a few times. The chain's CDR3 is CASSSGTGGHNEQFF. CDR3 in DNA: TGTGCCAGCAGTTCCGGGACAGGGGGGCACAATGAGCAGTTCTTC. The chain recombines TRBV27 with TRBJ2-1; 11 positions match TRBD1. This CDR3 comprises 15 residues. V lost 4 bases to trimming and J lost 5 bases; unmatched junction nucleotides: 4. The germline V gene encodes CDR1 MNHEY and CDR2 SMNVEV (reference sequence).

This clonotype has a count of ten or more. The chain has TRBV5-1 and TRBJ2-3, with D hard to call. V lost 4 bases to trimming and J lost 2 bases, with 5 bases between them. Per germline, CDR1 SGHRS and CDR2 YFSETQ. CDR3 length: 12 amino acids. CDR3 protein: CASSVPTDTQYF. In nucleotides, the CDR3 is TGCGCCAGCAGCGTCCCCACAGATACGCAGTATTTT.

There are many counts of this clonotype. The chain uses TRBV19 and TRBJ2-5; D is ambiguous. Germline lookup yields CDR1 LNHDA and CDR2 SQIVND (reference sequence). V lost 2 bases and J 4 bases, leaving 5 bases between the germline ends. CDR3 length equals 12 residues. CDR3 loop: CASSIHGETQYF. DNA of the CDR3: TGTGCCAGTAGTATACATGGAGAGACCCAGTACTTC.

V and J are TRBV5-1 and TRBJ2-1; no definite D call. Trimming removed 3 bases from V and 4 bases from J, with 11 bases in between. The CDR3 loop spans 14 amino acids. Per the germline V gene, CDR1 is SGHRS and CDR2 is YFSETQ. CDR3 residues: CASSSRGTYNEQFF. CDR3 DNA: TGCGCCAGCAGCTCCCGAGGAACGTACAATGAGCAGTTCTTC.

This clonotype was recorded many times. The chain links TRBV2 to TRBJ1-1; D call uncertain. Trimming took 8 bases from V and 4 from J, leaving 14 bases between them. CDR3 length: 13 residues. Germline CDR1 SNHLY, CDR2 FYNNEI. CDR3 protein: CASGTIWGTEAFF. In nucleotides, the CDR3 is TGTGCCAGCGGAACAATATGGGGCACTGAAGCTTTCTTT.

This clonotype was detected a few times. The CDR3 protein is CYRSGADTQYF. The CDR3 DNA reads as TGTTACCGATCGGGGGCAGATACGCAGTATTTT. The V gene is TRBV7-9, the J gene TRBJ2-3; possible D gene TRBD2, 6 bases. Per germline, CDR1 SEHNR and CDR2 FQNEAQ (reference sequence). CDR3 size: 11 residues.

This clonotype was observed a handful of times. The chain combines TRBV5-1 with TRBJ1-6; 9 bases fit TRBD1. CDR1 SGHRS and CDR2 YFSETQ come from the germline V gene. This CDR3 has 15 amino acids. J gave up 10 bases and V 3 bases, and 8 bases lay outside the gene matches. CDR3: CASSSTGGQGSPLHF. The CDR3 region has the DNA TGCGCCAGCAGCTCGACAGGGGGGCAAGGGTCACCCCTCCACTTT. Looking up the rest from reference TRBV5-1 and TRBJ1-6 gives the full variable domain: KAGVTQTPRYLIKTRGQQVTLSCSPISGHRSVSWYQQTPGQGLQFLFEYFSETQRNKGNFPGRFSGRQFSNSRSEMNVSTLELGDSALYLCASSSTGGQGSPLHFGNGTRLTVT.